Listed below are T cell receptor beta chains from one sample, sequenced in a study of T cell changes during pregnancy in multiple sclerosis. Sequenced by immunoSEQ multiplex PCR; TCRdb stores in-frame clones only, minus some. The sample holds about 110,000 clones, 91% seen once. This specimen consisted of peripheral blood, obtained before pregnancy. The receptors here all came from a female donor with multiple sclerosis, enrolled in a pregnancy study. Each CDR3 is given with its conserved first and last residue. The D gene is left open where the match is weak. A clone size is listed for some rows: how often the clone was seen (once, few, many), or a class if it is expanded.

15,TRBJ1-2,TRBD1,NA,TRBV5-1,CASSFGQGDLYGYTF,TGCGCCAGCAGCTTTGGGCAGGGGGATCTCTATGGCTACACCTTC
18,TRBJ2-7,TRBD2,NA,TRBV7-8,CASSLAPPLASSSYEQYF,TGTGCCAGCAGCTTAGCGCCCCCACTAGCGTCGAGCTCCTACGAGCAGTACTTC
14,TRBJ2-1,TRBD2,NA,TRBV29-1,CSVTSTSEWNEQFF,TGCAGCGTTACAAGCACTAGCGAATGGAATGAGCAGTTCTTC
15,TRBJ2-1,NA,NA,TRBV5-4,CASTQSGTLSNEQFF,TGTGCCAGCACCCAGAGCGGCACCCTGAGCAATGAGCAGTTCTTC
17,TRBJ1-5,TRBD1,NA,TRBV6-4,CASSDSKQGGNGQPQHF,TGTGCCAGCAGTGACTCGAAACAGGGGGGAAATGGTCAGCCCCAGCATTTT
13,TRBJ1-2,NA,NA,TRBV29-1,CSVATGTNYGYTF,TGCAGCGTTGCGACGGGTACCAACTATGGCTACACCTTC
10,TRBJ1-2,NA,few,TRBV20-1,CISRVHGYTF,TGCATCTCAAGAGTTCACGGCTACACCTTC
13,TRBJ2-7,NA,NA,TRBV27,CASRFGTLSEQYF,TGTGCCAGCAGGTTCGGGACTCTCTCCGAGCAGTACTTC
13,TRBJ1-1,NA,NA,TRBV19,CASNLGGRTEAFF,TGTGCCAGTAACTTAGGTGGGAGGACTGAAGCTTTCTTT
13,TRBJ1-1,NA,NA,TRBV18,CASSLQGTTEAFF,TGTGCCAGCTCACTCCAGGGGACCACTGAAGCTTTCTTT
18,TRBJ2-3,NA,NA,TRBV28,CASSFQWTGREDTDTQYF,TGTGCCAGCAGTTTCCAATGGACAGGGAGGGAGGACACAGATACGCAGTATTTT
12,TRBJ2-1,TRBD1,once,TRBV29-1,CSVEFGGQEQFF,TGCAGCGTTGAATTTGGGGGACAGGAGCAGTTCTTC
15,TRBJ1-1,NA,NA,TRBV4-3,CASSQDLLVGGEAFF,TGCGCCAGCAGCCAAGATTTGCTCGTAGGGGGTGAAGCTTTCTTT
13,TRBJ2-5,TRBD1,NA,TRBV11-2,CASRPGGRETQYF,TGTGCCAGCAGACCAGGGGGCCGAGAGACCCAGTACTTC
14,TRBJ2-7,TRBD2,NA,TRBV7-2,CASTHAGVSYEQYF,TGTGCCAGCACCCACGCGGGGGTTTCCTACGAGCAGTACTTC
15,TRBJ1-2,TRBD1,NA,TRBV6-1,CASTLDRGLAYGYTF,TGTGCCAGCACCCTGGACAGGGGGCTCGCCTATGGCTACACCTTC
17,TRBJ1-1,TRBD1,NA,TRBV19,CASIMRTGGRPGTEAFF,TGTGCCAGTATTATGCGGACAGGAGGTCGTCCGGGCACTGAAGCTTTCTTT
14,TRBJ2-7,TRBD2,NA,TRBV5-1,CASSLGLAGSEQYF,TGCGCCAGCAGCTTGGGACTAGCGGGATCTGAGCAGTACTTC
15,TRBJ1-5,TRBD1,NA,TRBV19,CASSIVKGAYQPQHF,TGTGCCAGTAGTATAGTGAAGGGGGCGTATCAGCCCCAGCATTTT
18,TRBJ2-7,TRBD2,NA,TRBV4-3,CASSQFLPGLAGDYEQYF,TGCGCCAGCAGCCAATTCCTCCCAGGGCTAGCGGGAGACTACGAGCAGTACTTC
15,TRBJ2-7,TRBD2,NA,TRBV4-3,CASSQGLAGTYEQYF,TGCGCCAGCAGCCAGGGACTAGCGGGCACCTACGAGCAGTACTTC
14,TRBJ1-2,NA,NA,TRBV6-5,CASSPTQGSEGYTF,TGTGCCAGCAGTCCAACTCAGGGTTCTGAAGGCTACACCTTC
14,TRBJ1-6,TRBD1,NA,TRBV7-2,CASSLIGTASPLHF,TGTGCCAGCAGCTTGATCGGGACAGCTTCACCCCTCCACTTT
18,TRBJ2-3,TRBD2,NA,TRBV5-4,CASSATAGRLAAGDTQYF,TGTGCCAGCAGCGCAACGGCCGGGCGACTAGCGGCAGGGGATACGCAGTATTTT